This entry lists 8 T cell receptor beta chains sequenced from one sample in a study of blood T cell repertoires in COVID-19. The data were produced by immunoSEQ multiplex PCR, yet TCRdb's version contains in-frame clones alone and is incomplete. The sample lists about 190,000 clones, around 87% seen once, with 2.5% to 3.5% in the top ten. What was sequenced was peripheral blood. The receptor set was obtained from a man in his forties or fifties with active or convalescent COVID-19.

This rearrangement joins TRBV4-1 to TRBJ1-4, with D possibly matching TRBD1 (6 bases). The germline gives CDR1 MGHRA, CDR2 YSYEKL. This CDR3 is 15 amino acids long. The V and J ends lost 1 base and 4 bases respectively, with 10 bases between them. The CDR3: CASSQGTVINEKLFF. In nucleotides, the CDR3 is TGCGCCAGCAGCCAAGGGACAGTGATTAATGAAAAACTGTTTTTT.

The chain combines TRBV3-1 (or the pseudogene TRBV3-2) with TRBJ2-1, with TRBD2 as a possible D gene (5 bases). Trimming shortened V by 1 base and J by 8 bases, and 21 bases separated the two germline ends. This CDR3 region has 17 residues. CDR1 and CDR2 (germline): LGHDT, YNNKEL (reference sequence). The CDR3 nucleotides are TGTGCCAGCAGCCAAGGGTTTCCGCCCGCCCCGAGGGATGAGCAGTTCTTC. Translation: CASSQGFPPAPRDEQFF.

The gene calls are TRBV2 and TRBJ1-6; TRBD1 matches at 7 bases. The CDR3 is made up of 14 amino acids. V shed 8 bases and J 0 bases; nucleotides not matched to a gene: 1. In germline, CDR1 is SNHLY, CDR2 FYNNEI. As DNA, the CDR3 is TGTGCCAGCTCAGGGGGCTCCTATAATTCACCCCTCCACTTT. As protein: CASSGGSYNSPLHF.

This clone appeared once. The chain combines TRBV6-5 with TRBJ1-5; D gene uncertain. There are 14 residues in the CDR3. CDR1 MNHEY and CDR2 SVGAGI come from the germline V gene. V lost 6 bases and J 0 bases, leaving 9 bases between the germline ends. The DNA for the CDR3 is TGTGCCAGCAGCCAACTCAATAGCAATCAGCCCCAGCATTTT. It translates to CASSQLNSNQPQHF.

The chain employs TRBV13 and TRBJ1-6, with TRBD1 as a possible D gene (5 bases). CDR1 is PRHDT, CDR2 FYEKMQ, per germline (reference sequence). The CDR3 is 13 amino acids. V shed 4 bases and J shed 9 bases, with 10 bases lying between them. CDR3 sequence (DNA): TGTGCCAGCAGCTACTCGGGGGGTTCACCCCTCCACTTT. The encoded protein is CASSYSGGSPLHF.

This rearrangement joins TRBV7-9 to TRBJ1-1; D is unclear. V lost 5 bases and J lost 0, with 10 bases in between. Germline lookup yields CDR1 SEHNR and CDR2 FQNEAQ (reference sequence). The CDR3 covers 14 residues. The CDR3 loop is CASSQQYMNTEAFF. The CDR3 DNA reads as TGTGCCAGCAGCCAACAGTACATGAACACTGAAGCTTTCTTT.

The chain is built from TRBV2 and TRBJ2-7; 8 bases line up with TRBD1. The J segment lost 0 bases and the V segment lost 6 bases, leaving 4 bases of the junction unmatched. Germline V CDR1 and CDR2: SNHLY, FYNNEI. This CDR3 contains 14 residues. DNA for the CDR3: TGTGCCAGCAGGAGGGACAGGAGCTCCTACGAGCAGTACTTC. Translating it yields CASRRDRSSYEQYF.

The CDR3 coding sequence is TGTGCCAGCAGTTACTTATTAGCGGGGGGATCCTACAATGAGCAGTTCTTC. Its protein is CASSYLLAGGSYNEQFF. V and J are TRBV6-2 or TRBV6-3 and TRBJ2-1; 10 nucleotides agree with TRBD2. There are 17 residues in the CDR3. In germline, CDR1 is MNHEY, CDR2 SVGEGT. The V segment lost 1 base and the J segment 1 base; nucleotides outside the gene matches: 4.